The rows below give T cell receptor beta chains drawn from one sample of a study of blood T cell repertoires in COVID-19. Method: immunoSEQ multiplex PCR; TCRdb's copy keeps in-frame clones and lacks some. This table has over 150,000 clones, about 85% appearing once. Sequenced input: peripheral blood. The receptors were sampled from an older woman with COVID-19, enrolled during active disease. The CDR3 runs from the conserved cysteine through the conserved F or W. The D gene is left open where the match is weak. For some rows the clone size is stated as once, few or many, or as a class when expanded; others skip it.

V gene	clone size	J gene	D gene	CDR3 protein	CDR3 DNA
TRBV11-2	.	TRBJ1-5	.	CASSLGSVGNQPQHF	TGTGCCAGCAGCTTAGGATCAGTGGGCAATCAGCCCCAGCATTTT
TRBV2	.	TRBJ1-4	.	CASNRQYNEKLFF	TGTGCCAGCAACAGGCAGTATAATGAAAAACTGTTTTTT
TRBV5-6	.	TRBJ1-1	.	CASKGGTEAFF	TGTGCCAGCAAAGGGGGCACTGAAGCTTTCTTT
TRBV9	.	TRBJ1-1	.	CASSVGSEIMNTEAFF	TGTGCCAGCAGCGTAGGCTCGGAGATCATGAACACTGAAGCTTTCTTT
TRBV5-1	few	TRBJ2-7	TRBD1	CASSPRDRGIHEQYF	TGCGCCAGCAGCCCGAGGGACAGAGGGATCCACGAGCAGTACTTC
TRBV10-2	.	TRBJ1-2	.	CASRTIVGQLYGYTF	TGCGCCAGCCGGACAATCGTAGGACAGCTCTATGGCTACACCTTC
TRBV19	.	TRBJ2-2	TRBD1	CASSQTGAPNTGELFF	TGTGCCAGTAGTCAAACAGGGGCCCCGAACACCGGGGAGCTGTTTTTT
TRBV7-9	.	TRBJ1-5	TRBD1	CASSLAGQGSNQPQHF	TGTGCCAGCAGCTTAGCCGGACAGGGTAGCAATCAGCCCCAGCATTTT
TRBV19	.	TRBJ2-3	TRBD2	CASSAGGTDTQYF	TGTGCCAGTAGCGCGGGGGGGACAGATACGCAGTATTTT
TRBV14	.	TRBJ1-3	.	CASSQVRSYGNTIYF	TGTGCCAGCAGCCAAGTTAGGAGTTATGGAAACACCATATATTTT
TRBV9	.	TRBJ2-1	.	CASSVAGPTRSGYNEQFF	TGTGCCAGCAGCGTAGCGGGCCCAACTAGGAGCGGCTACAATGAGCAGTTCTTC
TRBV9	once	TRBJ2-1	TRBD2	CASSVGLAGFNQEQFF	TGTGCCAGCAGCGTCGGACTAGCGGGCTTTAACCAGGAGCAGTTCTTC
TRBV5-4	.	TRBJ2-5	TRBD2	CASSFPTSGAKETQYF	TGTGCCAGCAGCTTCCCGACTAGCGGGGCAAAAGAGACCCAGTACTTC
TRBV12-5	.	TRBJ1-5	TRBD1	CASAAQGANNQPQHF	TGTGCTAGTGCCGCCCAGGGGGCTAACAATCAGCCCCAGCATTTT
TRBV7-2	.	TRBJ1-6	TRBD1	CASSPRDRGLLSRDSPLHF	TGTGCCAGCAGCCCCCGGGACAGGGGGCTCCTTAGCAGGGATTCACCCCTCCACTTT
TRBV19	.	TRBJ1-5	.	CASRKDRNQPQHF	TGTGCCAGTAGAAAAGACAGGAATCAGCCCCAGCATTTT
TRBV25-1	.	TRBJ1-6	.	CASRGPETSPLHF	TGTGCCAGCAGGGGGCCGGAAACCTCACCCCTCCACTTT
TRBV7-9	.	TRBJ2-6	.	CASSSPQGSGANVLTF	TGTGCCAGCAGTTCCCCCCAGGGCTCTGGGGCCAACGTCCTGACTTTC
TRBV10-3	.	TRBJ1-4	.	CAISETGEKLFF	TGTGCCATCAGTGAGACAGGTGAAAAACTGTTTTTT